This entry describes one T cell receptor beta chain. This record comes from a study of cytomegalovirus exposure and HLA in healthy donors. The CDR3 is 16 amino acids. With 1 base clipped from V and 0 bases from J, the junction kept 9 bases outside the gene matches. Germline values: CDR1 GTSNPN, CDR2 SVGIG (reference sequence). With 60 Vbeta and 13 Jbeta primers, the PCR was carried out. Method: immunoSEQ multiplex PCR; TCRdb's copy keeps in-frame clones and lacks some. The data hold about 98,000 clones, with more than 60% observed a single time. V gene TRBV30 combines with J gene TRBJ2-7, with 7 bases matching TRBD1. The sample consisted of PBMCs. This receptor was identified in a man younger than 35 in good health and CMV-seropositive. This CDR3 is CAWSAGVGTVSYEQYF. The DNA for the CDR3 is TGTGCCTGGAGTGCCGGGGTCGGGACAGTCTCCTACGAGCAGTACTTC.